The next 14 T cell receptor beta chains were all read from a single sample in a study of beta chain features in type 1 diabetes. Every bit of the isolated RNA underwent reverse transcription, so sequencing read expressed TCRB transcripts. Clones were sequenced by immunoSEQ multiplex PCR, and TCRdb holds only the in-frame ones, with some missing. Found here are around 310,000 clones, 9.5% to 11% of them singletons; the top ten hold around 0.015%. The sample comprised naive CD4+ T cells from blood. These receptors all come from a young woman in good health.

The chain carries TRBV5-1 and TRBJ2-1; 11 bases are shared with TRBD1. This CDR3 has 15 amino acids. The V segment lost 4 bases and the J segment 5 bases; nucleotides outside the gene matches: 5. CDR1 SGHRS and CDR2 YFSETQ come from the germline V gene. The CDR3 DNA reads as TGCGCCAGCAGCCCGGGACAGGGGGTTGACAATGAGCAGTTCTTC. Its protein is CASSPGQGVDNEQFF.

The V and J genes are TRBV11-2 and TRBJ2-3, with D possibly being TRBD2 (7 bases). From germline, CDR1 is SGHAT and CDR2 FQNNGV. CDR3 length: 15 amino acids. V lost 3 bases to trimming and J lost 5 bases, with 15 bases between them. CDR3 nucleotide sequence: TGTGCCAGCAGCTTCCGCGGGGGAGGGGGAGATACGCAGTATTTT. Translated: CASSFRGGGGDTQYF.

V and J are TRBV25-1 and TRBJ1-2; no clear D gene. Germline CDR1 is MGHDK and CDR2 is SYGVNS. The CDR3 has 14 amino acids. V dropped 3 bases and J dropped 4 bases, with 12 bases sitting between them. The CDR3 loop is CASSDRGSLYGYTF. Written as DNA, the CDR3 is TGTGCCAGCAGTGATCGAGGCAGCCTCTATGGCTACACCTTC.

CDR3 protein: CASSTRVRNTEAFF. CDR3 DNA: TGTGCCAGCAGCACCAGGGTGCGGAACACTGAAGCTTTCTTT. The chain recombines TRBV7-2 with TRBJ1-1; perhaps TRBD1 as D (5 bases). Trimming took 5 bases from V and 1 from J, leaving 11 bases between them. The germline V gene has CDR1 SGHTA and CDR2 FQGNSA. The CDR3 covers 14 residues.

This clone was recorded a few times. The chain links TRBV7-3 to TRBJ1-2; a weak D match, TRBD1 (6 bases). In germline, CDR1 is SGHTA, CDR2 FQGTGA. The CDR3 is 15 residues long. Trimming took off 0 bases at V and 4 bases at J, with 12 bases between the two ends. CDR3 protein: CASSLTPDSSYGYTF. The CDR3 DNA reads TGTGCCAGCAGCTTAACTCCGGACAGCTCCTATGGCTACACCTTC.

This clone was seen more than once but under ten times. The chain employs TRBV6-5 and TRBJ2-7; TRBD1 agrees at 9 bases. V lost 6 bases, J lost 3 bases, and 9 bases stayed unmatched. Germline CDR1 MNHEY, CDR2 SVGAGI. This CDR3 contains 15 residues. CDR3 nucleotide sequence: TGTGCCAGCAGGCCTCGGGACAGGGCTTTCTACGAGCAGTACTTC. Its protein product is CASRPRDRAFYEQYF.

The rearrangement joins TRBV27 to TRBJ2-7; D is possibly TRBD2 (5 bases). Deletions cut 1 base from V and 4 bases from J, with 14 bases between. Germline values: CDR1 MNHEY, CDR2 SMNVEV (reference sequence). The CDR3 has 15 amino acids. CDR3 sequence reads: CASSLFYGEIYEQYF. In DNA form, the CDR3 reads TGTGCCAGCAGTTTATTCTACGGGGAGATATACGAGCAGTACTTC.

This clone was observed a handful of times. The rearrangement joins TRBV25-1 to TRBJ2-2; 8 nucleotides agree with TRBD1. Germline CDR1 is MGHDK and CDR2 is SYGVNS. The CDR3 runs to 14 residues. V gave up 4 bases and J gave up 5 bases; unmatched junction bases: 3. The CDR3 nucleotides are TGTGCCAGCAGTGCCCGGACAGGGACCGGGGAGCTGTTTTTT. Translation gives CASSARTGTGELFF.

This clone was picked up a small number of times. The CDR3 is CASSPRTGGHEQYF. The CDR3, as DNA: TGTGCCAGCAGTCCCCGGACAGGGGGCCACGAGCAGTACTTC. The chain links TRBV27 to TRBJ2-7; 11 nucleotides align to TRBD1. From germline, CDR1 is MNHEY and CDR2 SMNVEV (reference sequence). The ends lost 5 bases at V and 5 bases at J; junction bases unmatched: 5. The CDR3 extends over 14 amino acids.

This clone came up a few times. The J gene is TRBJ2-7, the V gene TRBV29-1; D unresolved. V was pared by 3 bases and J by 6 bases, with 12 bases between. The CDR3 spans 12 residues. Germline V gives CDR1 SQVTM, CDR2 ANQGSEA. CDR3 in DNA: TGCAGCGTTGACTTGCGTATCGGCGAGCAGTACTTC. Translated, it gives CSVDLRIGEQYF.

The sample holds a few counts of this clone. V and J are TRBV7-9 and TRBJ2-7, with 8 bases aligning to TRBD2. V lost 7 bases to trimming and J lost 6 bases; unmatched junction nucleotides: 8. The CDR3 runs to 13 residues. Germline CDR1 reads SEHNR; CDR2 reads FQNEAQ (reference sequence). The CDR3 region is CASISGSNREQYF. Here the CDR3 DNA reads TGTGCCAGCATCAGCGGGAGTAATCGCGAGCAGTACTTC.

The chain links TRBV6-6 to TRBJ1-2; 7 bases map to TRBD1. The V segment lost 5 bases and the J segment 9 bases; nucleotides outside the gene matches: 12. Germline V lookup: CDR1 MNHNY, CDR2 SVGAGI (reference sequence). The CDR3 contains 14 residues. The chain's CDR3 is CASSPGTVPGRYTF. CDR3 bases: TGTGCCAGCAGTCCCGGGACAGTGCCGGGGCGCTACACCTTC.

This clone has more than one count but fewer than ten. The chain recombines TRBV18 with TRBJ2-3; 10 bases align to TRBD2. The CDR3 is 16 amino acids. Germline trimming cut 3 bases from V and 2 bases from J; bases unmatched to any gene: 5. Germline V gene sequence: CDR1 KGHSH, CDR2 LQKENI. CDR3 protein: CASSPGGLAFTDTQYF. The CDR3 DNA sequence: TGTGCCAGCTCACCTGGGGGACTAGCGTTCACAGATACGCAGTATTTT.

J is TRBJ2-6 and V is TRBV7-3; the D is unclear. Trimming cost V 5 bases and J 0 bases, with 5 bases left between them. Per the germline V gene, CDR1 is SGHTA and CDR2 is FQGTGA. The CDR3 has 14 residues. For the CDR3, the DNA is TGTGCCAGCAGCCCCCGCTCTGGGGCCAACGTCCTGACTTTC. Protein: CASSPRSGANVLTF.